This entry describes one TCR beta chain. Its matching antigen is unknown. The CDR3 totals 15 residues. The V gene's germline CDR1 is DFQATT and CDR2 SNEGSKA (reference sequence). These data are taken from a study of CXCR3-negative and CXCR3-positive naive CD8 T cells. Points from the study as a whole: Naive cells that were CXCR3-positive had more hydrophobic TRB CDR3s (compared with CXCR3-negative naive cells).

UMI labels and 5' RACE were used to prepare the TRB cDNA libraries. TCRdb re-analyzed the 5' RACE reads; it lists each CDR3 protein once, without DNA. The sample is made up of over 100,000 distinct CDR3 sequences, and the top ten hold around 0.38% of it. The sample taken for sequencing was naive CXCR3+ CD8+ T cells from blood. Subset of the sample: CD45RO-CCR7+CD27+CD95- naive CD8+ T cells expressing CXCR3 (TNR3+). This rearrangement joins TRBV20-1 to TRBJ2-1. This clonotype was sampled from a human donor in good health. Some clones in this sample may be carry-over from other donors' samples. The CDR3: CSAEGRGSSYNEQFF.